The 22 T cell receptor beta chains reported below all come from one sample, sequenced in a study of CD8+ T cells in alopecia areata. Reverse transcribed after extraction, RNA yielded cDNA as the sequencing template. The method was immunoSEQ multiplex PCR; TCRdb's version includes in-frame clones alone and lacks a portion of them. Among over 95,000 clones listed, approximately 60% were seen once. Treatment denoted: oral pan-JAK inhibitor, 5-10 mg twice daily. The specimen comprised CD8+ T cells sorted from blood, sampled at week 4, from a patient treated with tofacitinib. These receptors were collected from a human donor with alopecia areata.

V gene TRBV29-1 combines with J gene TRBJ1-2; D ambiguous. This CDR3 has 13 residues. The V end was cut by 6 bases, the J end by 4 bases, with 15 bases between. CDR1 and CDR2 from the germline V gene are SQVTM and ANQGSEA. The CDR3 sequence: CSVLLDTRYGYTF. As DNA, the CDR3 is TGCAGCGTCCTCCTTGACACCCGCTATGGCTACACCTTC.

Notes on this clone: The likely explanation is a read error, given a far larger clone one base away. DNA for the CDR3: TGCGCCAGCAGCTTGATGTCGGGTTGGGATAGCAATCAGCCCCAGCATTTT. Translation: CASSLMSGWDSNQPQHF. The chain links TRBV5-1 to TRBJ1-5; D unclear. The V end was cut by 1 base, the J end by 0 bases, with 14 bases between. This CDR3 contains 17 residues. CDR1 SGHRS and CDR2 YFSETQ come from the germline V gene.

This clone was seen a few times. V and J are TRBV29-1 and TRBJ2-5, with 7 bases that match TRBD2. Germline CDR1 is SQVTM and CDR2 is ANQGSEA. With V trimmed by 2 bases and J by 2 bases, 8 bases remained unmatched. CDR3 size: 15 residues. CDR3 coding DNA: TGCAGCGTTGAATGGGCTAGCGGCGAACAAGAGACCCAGTACTTC. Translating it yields CSVEWASGEQETQYF. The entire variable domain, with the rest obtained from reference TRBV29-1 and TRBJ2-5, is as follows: SAVISQKPSRDICQRGTSLTIQCQVDSQVTMMFWYRQQPGQSLTLIATANQGSEATYESGFVIDKFPISRPNLTFSTLTVSNMSPEDSSIYLCSVEWASGEQETQYFGPGTRLLVL.

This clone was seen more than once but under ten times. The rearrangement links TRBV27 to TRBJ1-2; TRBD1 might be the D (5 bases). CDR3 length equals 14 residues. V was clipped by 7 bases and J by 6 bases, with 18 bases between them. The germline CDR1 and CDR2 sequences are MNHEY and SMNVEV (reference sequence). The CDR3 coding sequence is TGTGCCAGCACCCAGGGAGGAGGAAACCATGGCTACACCTTC. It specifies CASTQGGGNHGYTF.

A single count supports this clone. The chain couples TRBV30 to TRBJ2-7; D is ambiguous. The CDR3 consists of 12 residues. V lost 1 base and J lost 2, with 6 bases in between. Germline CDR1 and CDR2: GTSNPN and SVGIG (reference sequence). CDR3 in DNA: TGTGCCTGGAGTGATGGGCCCTACGAGCAGTACTTC. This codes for CAWSDGPYEQYF.

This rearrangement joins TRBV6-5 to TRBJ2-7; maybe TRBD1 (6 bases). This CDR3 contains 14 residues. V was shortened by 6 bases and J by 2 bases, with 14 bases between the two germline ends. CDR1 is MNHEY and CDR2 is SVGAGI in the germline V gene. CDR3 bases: TGTGCCAGCAGCCCACAGGGTGCCCCCTACGAGCAGTACTTC. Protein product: CASSPQGAPYEQYF.

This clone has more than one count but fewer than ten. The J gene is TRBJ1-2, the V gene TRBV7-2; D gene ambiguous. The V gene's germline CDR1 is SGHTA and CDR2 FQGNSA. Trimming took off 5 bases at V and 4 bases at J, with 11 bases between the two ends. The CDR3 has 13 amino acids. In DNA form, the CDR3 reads TGTGCCAGCAGCCACCCACAGAGCTATGGCTACACCTTC. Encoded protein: CASSHPQSYGYTF.

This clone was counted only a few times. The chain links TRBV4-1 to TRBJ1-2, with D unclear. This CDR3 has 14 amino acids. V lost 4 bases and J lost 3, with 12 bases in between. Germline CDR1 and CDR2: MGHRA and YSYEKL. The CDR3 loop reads CASSLAVGDYGYTF. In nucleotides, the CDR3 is TGCGCCAGCAGCCTTGCGGTTGGGGACTATGGCTACACCTTC.

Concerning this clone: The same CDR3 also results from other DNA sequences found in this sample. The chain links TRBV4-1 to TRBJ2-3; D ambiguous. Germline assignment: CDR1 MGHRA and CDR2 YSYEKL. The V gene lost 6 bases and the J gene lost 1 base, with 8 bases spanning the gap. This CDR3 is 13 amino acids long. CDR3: CASSPPGTDTQYF. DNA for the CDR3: TGCGCCAGCAGTCCGCCTGGCACAGATACGCAGTATTTT.

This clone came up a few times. CDR3 protein: CASSFRDSTYEQYF. In nucleotides, the CDR3 is TGTGCCAGCAGTTTTCGGGACTCCACCTACGAGCAGTACTTC. V and J are TRBV2 and TRBJ2-7, with a tentative D call TRBD2 (6 bases). Trimming took 5 bases from V and 2 from J, leaving 13 bases between them. This CDR3 spans 14 amino acids. Per germline, CDR1 SNHLY and CDR2 FYNNEI.

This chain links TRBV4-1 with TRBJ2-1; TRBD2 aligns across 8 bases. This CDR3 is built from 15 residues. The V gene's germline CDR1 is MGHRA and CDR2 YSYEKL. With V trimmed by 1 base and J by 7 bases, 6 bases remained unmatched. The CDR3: CASSQGGLDWNEQFF. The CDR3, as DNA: TGCGCCAGCAGCCAAGGGGGACTAGATTGGAATGAGCAGTTCTTC.

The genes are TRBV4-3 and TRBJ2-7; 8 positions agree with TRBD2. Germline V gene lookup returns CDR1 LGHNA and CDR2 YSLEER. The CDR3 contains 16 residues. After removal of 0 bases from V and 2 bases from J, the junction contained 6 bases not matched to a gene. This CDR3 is CASSQDLRGGTYEQYF. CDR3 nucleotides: TGCGCCAGCAGCCAAGATTTGCGCGGGGGGACCTACGAGCAGTACTTC.

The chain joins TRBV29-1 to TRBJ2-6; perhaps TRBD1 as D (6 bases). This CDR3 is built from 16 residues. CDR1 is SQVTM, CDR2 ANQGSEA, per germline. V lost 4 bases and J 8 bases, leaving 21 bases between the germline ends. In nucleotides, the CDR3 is TGCAGCGTTGGCGGAGACCGAGACAGGATGCCCAACGTCCTGACTTTC. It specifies CSVGGDRDRMPNVLTF.

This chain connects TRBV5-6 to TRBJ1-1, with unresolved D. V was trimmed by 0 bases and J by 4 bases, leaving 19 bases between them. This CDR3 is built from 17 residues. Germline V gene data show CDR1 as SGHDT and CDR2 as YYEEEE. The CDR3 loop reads CASSLGRIGGRGTEAFF. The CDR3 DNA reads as TGTGCCAGCAGCTTGGGCCGGATAGGTGGAAGAGGCACTGAAGCTTTCTTT. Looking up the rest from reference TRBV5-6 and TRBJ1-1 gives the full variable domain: DAGVTQSPTHLIKTRGQQVTLRCSPKSGHDTVSWYQQALGQGPQFIFQYYEEEERQRGNFPDRFSGHQFPNYSSELNVNALLLGDSALYLCASSLGRIGGRGTEAFFGQGTRLTVV.

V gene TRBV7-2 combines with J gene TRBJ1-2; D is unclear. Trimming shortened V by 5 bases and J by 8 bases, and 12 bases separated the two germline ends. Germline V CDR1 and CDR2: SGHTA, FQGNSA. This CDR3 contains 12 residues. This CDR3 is CASSRTGRGYTF. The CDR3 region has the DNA TGTGCCAGCAGCCGGACTGGACGGGGCTACACCTTC.

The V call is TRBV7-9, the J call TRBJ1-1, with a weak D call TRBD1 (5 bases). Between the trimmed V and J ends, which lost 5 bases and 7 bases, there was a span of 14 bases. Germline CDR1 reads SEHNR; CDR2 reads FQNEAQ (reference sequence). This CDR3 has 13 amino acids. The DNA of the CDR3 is TGTGCCAGCAGCGCTCCCGGGACTGATGAAGCTTTCTTT. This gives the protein CASSAPGTDEAFF.

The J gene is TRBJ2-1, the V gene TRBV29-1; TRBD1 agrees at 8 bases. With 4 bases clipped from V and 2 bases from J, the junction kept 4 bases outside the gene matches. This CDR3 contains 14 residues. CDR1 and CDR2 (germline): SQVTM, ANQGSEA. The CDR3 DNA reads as TGCAGCGTTGGAGGGACAGGCCCCTACAATGAGCAGTTCTTC. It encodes CSVGGTGPYNEQFF.

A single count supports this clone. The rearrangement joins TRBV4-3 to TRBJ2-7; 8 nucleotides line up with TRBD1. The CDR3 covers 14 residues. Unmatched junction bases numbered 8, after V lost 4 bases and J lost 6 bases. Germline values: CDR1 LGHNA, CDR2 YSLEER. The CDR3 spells CASSPGTGMAEQYF. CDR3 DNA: TGCGCCAGCAGCCCCGGGACAGGTATGGCCGAGCAGTACTTC.

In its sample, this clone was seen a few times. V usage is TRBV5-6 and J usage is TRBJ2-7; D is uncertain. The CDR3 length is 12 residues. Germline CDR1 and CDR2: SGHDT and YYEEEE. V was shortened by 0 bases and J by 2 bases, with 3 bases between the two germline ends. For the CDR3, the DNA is TGTGCCAGCAGCTTGGTTCCCTACGAGCAGTACTTC. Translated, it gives CASSLVPYEQYF.

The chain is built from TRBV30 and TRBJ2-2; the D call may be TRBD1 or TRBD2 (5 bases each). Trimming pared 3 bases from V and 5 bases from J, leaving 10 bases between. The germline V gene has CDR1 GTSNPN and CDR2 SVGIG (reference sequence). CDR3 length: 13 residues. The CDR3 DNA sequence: TGTGCCTGGAGGGATGGGGGTACCGGGGAGCTGTTTTTT. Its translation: CAWRDGGTGELFF.

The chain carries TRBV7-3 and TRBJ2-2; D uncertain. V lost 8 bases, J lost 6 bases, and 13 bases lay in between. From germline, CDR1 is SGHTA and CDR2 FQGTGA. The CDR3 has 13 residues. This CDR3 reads CASGITGSGELFF. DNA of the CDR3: TGTGCCAGCGGTATAACGGGCTCCGGGGAGCTGTTTTTT.

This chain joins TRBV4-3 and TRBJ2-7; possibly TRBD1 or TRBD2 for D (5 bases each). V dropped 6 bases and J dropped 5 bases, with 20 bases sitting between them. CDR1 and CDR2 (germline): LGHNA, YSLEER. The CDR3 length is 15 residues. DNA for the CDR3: TGCGCCAGCAGTCCCTCAGACAGCGGTGCCCACGAGCAGTACTTC. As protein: CASSPSDSGAHEQYF.